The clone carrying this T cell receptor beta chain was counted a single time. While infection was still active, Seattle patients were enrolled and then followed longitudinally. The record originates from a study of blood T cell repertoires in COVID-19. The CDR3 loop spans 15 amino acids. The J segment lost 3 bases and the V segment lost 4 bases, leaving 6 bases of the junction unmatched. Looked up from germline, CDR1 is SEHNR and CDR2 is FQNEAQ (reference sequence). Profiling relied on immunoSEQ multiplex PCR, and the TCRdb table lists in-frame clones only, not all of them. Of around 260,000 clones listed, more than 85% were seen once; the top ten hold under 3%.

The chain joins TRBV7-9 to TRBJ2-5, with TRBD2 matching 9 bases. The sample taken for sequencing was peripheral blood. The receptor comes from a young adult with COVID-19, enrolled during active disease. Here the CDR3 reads CASSSSGTSKETQYF. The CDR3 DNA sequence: TGTGCCAGCAGCTCCTCCGGGACTAGCAAAGAGACCCAGTACTTC.